This T cell receptor beta chain emerged from a study of blood T cell repertoires in COVID-19. Profiling relied on immunoSEQ multiplex PCR, and the TCRdb table lists in-frame clones only, not all of them. The sample lists more than 85,000 clones; about four fifths were seen once. The germline V gene encodes CDR1 SGHAT and CDR2 FQDESV (reference sequence). This CDR3 region has 11 residues. The V and J ends lost 1 base and 10 bases respectively, with 7 bases between them. This clonotype was obtained from a human donor in a cohort sampled during active COVID-19. This chain connects TRBV11-1 to TRBJ1-2; no definite D call. The specimen was peripheral blood. CDR3 nucleotides: TGTGCCAGCAGCTTAGACGGGGACTACACCTTC. The encoded protein is CASSLDGDYTF.